This T cell receptor beta chain was found in a study of T cells after posttransplantation cyclophosphamide. Study-level points and caveats: Recipient CMV seropositivity and CMV reactivation strongly tracked TRB clonality. Donor-recipient repertoire similarity was low at 1-2 months, rising over year one.

Trimming shortened V by 3 bases and J by 8 bases, and 14 bases separated the two germline ends. CDR3 size: 13 residues. Per the germline V gene, CDR1 is SGHRS and CDR2 is YFSETQ. A word on this clone: Its antigen is currently unknown.

Busulfan-fludarabine conditioning, marrow transplant, and cyclophosphamide on days +3 and +4 were administered. Clones were read by immunoSEQ multiplex PCR, and TCRdb kept only the in-frame ones, dropping some. Here the sample spans 9,000 to 13,000 clones, around 80% being singletons. Sequencing was performed on PBMCs, taken after allogeneic stem cell transplant with posttransplant cyclophosphamide. V gene TRBV5-1 combines with J gene TRBJ1-2; D is possibly TRBD1 (5 bases). The source of this sequence is a female patient in her 50s who received an allogeneic stem cell transplant from a related donor, was CMV-positive, and had no GVHD. Certain T cells may be donor cells from the graft. The CDR3 DNA is TGCGCCAGCAGCTCTCAGGGTATCAAGGGCTACACCTTC. This gives the protein CASSSQGIKGYTF. The whole variable domain, filled in from reference TRBV5-1 and TRBJ1-2, reads KAGVTQTPRYLIKTRGQQVTLSCSPISGHRSVSWYQQTPGQGLQFLFEYFSETQRNKGNFPGRFSGRQFSNSRSEMNVSTLELGDSALYLCASSSQGIKGYTFGSGTRLTVV.